This TCR beta chain emerged from a study of shared clonotypes between healthy human individuals. Study-wide findings and caveats: Shared across several donors were about 4.6% of the naive CD4 clonotypes. Collection of samples was limited to blood; tissue repertoires likely differ.

Using immunoSEQ multiplex PCR, the repertoire was profiled, and TCRdb retains in-frame clones only, with some absent. The sample records around 1.1 million clones, about 84% being singletons. V was clipped by 5 bases and J by 0 bases; unmatched bases: 5. The CDR3 sequence is 15 residues long. Germline V gene sequence: CDR1 MDHEN, CDR2 SYDVKM. On this clone: Its specificity is not known.

The clonotype was recovered from a man aged 18 to 35 in good health. Some clones in this sample may be carry-over from other donors' samples. Specimen: memory CD4+ T cells from PBMCs. Subset defined: CD45RA-negative fraction. The V call is TRBV28, the J call TRBJ2-3, with 7 bases lining up with TRBD1. The CDR3 DNA reads as TGTGCCAGCAGTAGGGGACAGACTAGCACAGATACGCAGTATTTT. Protein sequence: CASSRGQTSTDTQYF. Full variable domain (missing parts from reference TRBV28 and TRBJ2-3): DVKVTQSSRYLVKRTGEKVFLECVQDMDHENMFWYRQDPGLGLRLIYFSYDVKMKEKGDIPEGYSVSREKKERFSLILESASTNQTSMYLCASSRGQTSTDTQYFGPGTRLTVL.